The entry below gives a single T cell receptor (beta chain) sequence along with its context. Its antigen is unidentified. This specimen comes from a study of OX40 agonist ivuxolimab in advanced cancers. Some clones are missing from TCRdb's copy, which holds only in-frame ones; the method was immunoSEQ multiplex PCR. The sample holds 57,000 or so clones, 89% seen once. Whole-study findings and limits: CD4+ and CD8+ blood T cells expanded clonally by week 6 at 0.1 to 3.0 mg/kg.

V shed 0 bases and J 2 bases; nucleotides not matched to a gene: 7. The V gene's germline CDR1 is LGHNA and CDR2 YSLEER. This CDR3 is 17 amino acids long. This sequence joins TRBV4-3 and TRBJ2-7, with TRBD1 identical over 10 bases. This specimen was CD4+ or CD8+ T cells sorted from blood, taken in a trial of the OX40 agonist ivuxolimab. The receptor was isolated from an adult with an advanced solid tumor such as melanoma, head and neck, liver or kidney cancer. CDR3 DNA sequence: TGCGCCAGCAGCCAAGAGGCGCACGGACAGGGGGCCTACGAGCAGTACTTC. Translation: CASSQEAHGQGAYEQYF.